This T cell receptor (beta chain) appears in the sequencing data of a study of blood T cell repertoires in COVID-19. The wider study: T cells, B-cell-depleted T cells, or PBMCs supplied cDNA or gDNA.

Original processing notes: Counts of nucleated cells, estimated from reference gene primer amplification, were obtained. Assay: immunoSEQ multiplex PCR; the TCRdb copy retains only in-frame clones and omits some. V, J and clone size are those of that table, while D and trimming were read from the DNA. The data contain some 300,000 clones, approximately 86% of them singletons. Seattle's cohort entered during active infection and was followed longitudinally. The V end was cut by 2 bases, the J end by 5 bases, with 19 bases between. The germline gives CDR1 SGHNT, CDR2 YYREEE (reference sequence). The CDR3 is 16 amino acids.

The TCR originated in a woman between 65 and 79 years old with COVID-19, enrolled during active disease. The chain is built from TRBV5-4 and TRBJ2-5; possible D gene TRBD2, 7 bases. The specimen sequenced was peripheral blood. The DNA for the CDR3 is TGTGCCAGCAGCTTTGCGGGGGCCCGGGGGAGGGAGACCCAGTACTTC. This encodes CASSFAGARGRETQYF.